Listed here are 19 T cell receptor beta chains from one sample, sequenced in a study of cytomegalovirus exposure and HLA in healthy donors. The PCR employed 60 Vbeta primers together with 13 Jbeta primers. Generated by immunoSEQ multiplex PCR, the TCRdb table keeps only in-frame clones and is missing some. The table shows roughly 130,000 clones, with approximately 82% occurring only once. The specimen sequenced was PBMCs. The receptors were gathered from a woman aged 18-29 years in good health and CMV-seropositive.

CDR3: CASSMGVTEAFF. The CDR3 DNA reads as TGTGCCAGCAGCATGGGCGTCACTGAAGCTTTCTTT. The chain joins TRBV7-6 to TRBJ1-1; D not resolved. This CDR3 comprises 12 residues. Germline V lookup: CDR1 SGHVS, CDR2 FNYEAQ. V was shortened by 5 bases and J by 4 bases, with 8 bases between the two germline ends.

The J gene is TRBJ1-5, the V gene TRBV15; the D gene is possibly TRBD1 (6 bases). The CDR3 is 17 amino acids. Germline values: CDR1 LNHNV, CDR2 YYDKDF (reference sequence). Trimming shortened V by 5 bases and J by 5 bases, and 22 bases separated the two germline ends. In DNA form, the CDR3 reads TGTGCCACCAGCCGATGGGGGGAGGGGGGGGGATATCAGCCCCAGCATTTT. Translation gives CATSRWGEGGGYQPQHF.

The gene calls are TRBV29-1 and TRBJ1-4, with unresolved D. The CDR3 loop spans 13 amino acids. Trimming cost V 5 bases and J 4 bases, with 11 bases left between them. The germline V gene encodes CDR1 SQVTM and CDR2 ANQGSEA. The CDR3 sequence is CSVLAGYNEKLFF. In DNA, the CDR3 is TGCAGCGTTCTTGCAGGCTATAATGAAAAACTGTTTTTT.

V gene TRBV11-2 combines with J gene TRBJ2-1; 9 positions match TRBD2. V was clipped by 5 bases and J by 0 bases; unmatched bases: 5. This CDR3 spans 16 amino acids. Per the germline V gene, CDR1 is SGHAT and CDR2 is FQNNGV. CDR3 in DNA: TGTGCCAGCAGCCCGACTAGCGGCAGCTCCTACAATGAGCAGTTCTTC. Its protein is CASSPTSGSSYNEQFF.

V and J are TRBV6-1 and TRBJ2-7, with a tentative D call TRBD2 (6 bases). V shed 2 bases and J shed 5 bases, with 16 bases lying between them. The germline V gene encodes CDR1 MNHNS and CDR2 SASEGT. This CDR3 contains 15 residues. CDR3 DNA sequence: TGTGCCAGCAGTGAAACGGCAGGGACTCGGGACGAGCAGTACTTC. Amino acids: CASSETAGTRDEQYF.

CDR3 sequence reads: CASSLGDRVRQQYF. The CDR3 nucleotides are TGTGCCAGCAGCTTGGGGGACAGGGTACGACAGCAGTACTTC. V and J are TRBV5-6 and TRBJ2-7, with 9 bases that match TRBD1. J gave up 8 bases and V 0 bases, and 6 bases lay outside the gene matches. The CDR3 contains 14 residues. Germline CDR1 SGHDT, CDR2 YYEEEE.

V and J are TRBV19 and TRBJ2-3; 9 nucleotides align to TRBD2. This CDR3 is 16 amino acids long. V lost 1 base, J lost 3 bases, and 5 bases stayed unmatched. Looked up from germline, CDR1 is LNHDA and CDR2 is SQIVND (reference sequence). CDR3 nucleotides: TGTGCCAGTAGTATAGCTAGCGGGGTAAGGACAGATACGCAGTATTTT. Amino acids: CASSIASGVRTDTQYF.

The chain employs TRBV6-6 and TRBJ2-6, with TRBD2 matching over 7 bases. Germline V gene data show CDR1 as MNHNY and CDR2 as SVGAGI (reference sequence). The CDR3 length is 14 residues. Unmatched junction bases numbered 3, after V lost 8 bases and J lost 2 bases. The CDR3 coding sequence is TGTGCCAGCGCCCGGGAGGCTGGGGCCAACGTCCTGACTTTC. Amino acid sequence: CASAREAGANVLTF.

The chain has TRBV9 and TRBJ2-4; TRBD2 aligns across 11 bases. Trimming at V came to 5 bases and at J to 5 bases, leaving 3 bases not matched to a gene. The CDR3 length is 14 residues. Germline CDR1 SGDLS, CDR2 YYNGEE. CDR3 sequence: CASSYSGGENIQYF. Written as DNA, the CDR3 is TGTGCCAGCAGTTATAGCGGGGGGGAAAACATTCAGTACTTC. The entire variable domain, with the rest obtained from reference TRBV9 and TRBJ2-4, is as follows: DSGVTQTPKHLITATGQRVTLRCSPRSGDLSVYWYQQSLDQGLQFLIQYYNGEERAKGNILERFSAQQFPDLHSELNLSSLELGDSALYFCASSYSGGENIQYFGAGTRLSVL.

The chain recombines TRBV7-2 with TRBJ2-1; 7 positions match TRBD2. The length of the CDR3 is 16 residues. Germline CDR1 is SGHTA and CDR2 is FQGNSA. J gave up 0 bases and V 5 bases, and 7 bases lay outside the gene matches. The CDR3 sequence: CASSAWGGSSYNEQFF. CDR3 nucleotide sequence: TGTGCCAGCAGCGCTTGGGGGGGAAGCTCCTACAATGAGCAGTTCTTC.

The rearrangement links TRBV18 to TRBJ2-6, with D hard to call. CDR3 length: 16 residues. Germline CDR1 reads KGHSH; CDR2 reads LQKENI. Trimming left V 3 bases short and J 0 bases short, with 9 bases between. The CDR3, as DNA: TGTGCCAGCTCACCGCGATCTAGCTCTGGGGCCAACGTCCTGACTTTC. This codes for CASSPRSSSGANVLTF. Full variable domain (outside the CDR3, taken from reference TRBV18 and TRBJ2-6): NAGVMQNPRHLVRRRGQEARLRCSPMKGHSHVYWYRQLPEEGLKFMVYLQKENIIDESGMPKERFSAEFPKEGPSILRIQQVVRGDSAAYFCASSPRSSSGANVLTFGAGSRLTVL.

This rearrangement joins TRBV4-1 to TRBJ2-3; 10 bases fit TRBD2. J was trimmed by 4 bases and V by 2 bases; bases with no gene match: 6. The CDR3 has 16 residues. Germline lookup yields CDR1 MGHRA and CDR2 YSYEKL. The CDR3 loop reads CASSQLASGGSDTQYF. DNA of the CDR3: TGCGCCAGCAGCCAATTGGCTAGCGGGGGTTCAGATACGCAGTATTTT.

This chain links TRBV19 with TRBJ2-1; 8 positions match TRBD1. V gave up 4 bases and J gave up 7 bases; unmatched junction bases: 12. The CDR3 covers 16 residues. Germline V gene sequence: CDR1 LNHDA, CDR2 SQIVND (reference sequence). CDR3 sequence (DNA): TGTGCCAGTAGTACCCCCGGTGGACAGGGCTGGAATGAGCAGTTCTTC. Translated, it gives CASSTPGGQGWNEQFF.

V gene TRBV6-5 combines with J gene TRBJ1-2; a possible D gene is TRBD1 (6 bases). Germline V lookup: CDR1 MNHEY, CDR2 SVGAGI. The CDR3 is 15 residues long. The germline V and J ends were trimmed by 0 bases and 3 bases, with 11 bases remaining between them. The CDR3 region has the DNA TGTGCCAGCAGTTACTCCACAGGGATGTACTATGGCTACACCTTC. Translated, it gives CASSYSTGMYYGYTF.

This chain connects TRBV2 to TRBJ2-2; 8 positions agree with TRBD1. CDR3 length: 17 amino acids. Germline CDR1 reads SNHLY; CDR2 reads FYNNEI. V dropped 7 bases and J dropped 2; count of bases not matched to a gene: 12. The CDR3 region is CASTPSWTGQNTGELFF. In DNA form, the CDR3 reads TGTGCCAGCACACCATCCTGGACAGGGCAAAACACCGGGGAGCTGTTTTTT.

The genes are TRBV5-4 and TRBJ2-7; no clear D. The length of the CDR3 is 13 residues. CDR1 is SGHNT, CDR2 YYREEE, per germline (reference sequence). Trimming shortened V by 5 bases and J by 0 bases, and 9 bases separated the two germline ends. CDR3 bases: TGTGCCAGCAGACCTAGTCCCTCCTACGAGCAGTACTTC. This sequence encodes CASRPSPSYEQYF. Together with reference TRBV5-4 and TRBJ2-7, the CDR3 gives the full variable domain: ETGVTQSPTHLIKTRGQQVTLRCSSQSGHNTVSWYQQALGQGPQFIFQYYREEENGRGNFPPRFSGLQFPNYSSELNVNALELDDSALYLCASRPSPSYEQYFGPGTRLTVT.

As DNA, the CDR3 is TGCGCCAGCAGCACCCCGGGGGAGGCTAATGAAAAACTGTTTTTT. Its translation: CASSTPGEANEKLFF. This chain joins TRBV5-1 and TRBJ1-4, with TRBD1 as a possible D gene (5 bases). Between the trimmed V and J ends, which lost 4 bases and 3 bases, there was a span of 13 bases. Germline-derived CDR1 and CDR2 are SGHRS and YFSETQ. The CDR3 has 15 residues.

The genes are TRBV2 and TRBJ1-4; TRBD1 is a possible D gene (5 bases). The CDR3 is made up of 13 amino acids. Between the trimmed V and J ends, which lost 7 bases and 7 bases, there was a span of 13 bases. CDR1 SNHLY and CDR2 FYNNEI come from the germline V gene. The CDR3 region has the DNA TGTGCCAGCACCCGGGGGGTTTCTGAAAAACTGTTTTTT. Its protein is CASTRGVSEKLFF. The full variable domain, in which reference TRBV2 and TRBJ1-4 provide the parts outside the CDR3, is EPEVTQTPSHQVTQMGQEVILRCVPISNHLYFYWYRQILGQKVEFLVSFYNNEISEKSEIFDDQFSVERPDGSNFTLKIRSTKLEDSAMYFCASTRGVSEKLFFGSGTQLSVL.

This clone was found once. The genes are TRBV4-1 and TRBJ2-1; 9 nucleotides match TRBD2. The germline V gene encodes CDR1 MGHRA and CDR2 YSYEKL. This CDR3 has 19 residues. Trimming at V came to 3 bases and at J to 9 bases, leaving 21 bases not matched to a gene. In DNA form, the CDR3 reads TGCGCCAGCAGCCACCCCAGCGGGGTGGCGGGGGGGCTGTATGGTGAGCAGTTCTTC. It specifies CASSHPSGVAGGLYGEQFF.